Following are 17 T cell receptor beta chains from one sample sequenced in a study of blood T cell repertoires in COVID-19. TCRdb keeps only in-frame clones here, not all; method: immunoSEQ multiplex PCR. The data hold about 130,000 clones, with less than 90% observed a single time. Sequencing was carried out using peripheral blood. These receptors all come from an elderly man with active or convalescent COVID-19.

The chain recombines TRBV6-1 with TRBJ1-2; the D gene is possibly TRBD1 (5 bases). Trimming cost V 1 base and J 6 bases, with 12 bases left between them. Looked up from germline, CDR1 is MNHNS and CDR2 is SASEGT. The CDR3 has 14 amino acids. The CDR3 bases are TGTGCCAGCAGTGAAGATTGGGGCCTCGATGGCTACACCTTC. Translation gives CASSEDWGLDGYTF.

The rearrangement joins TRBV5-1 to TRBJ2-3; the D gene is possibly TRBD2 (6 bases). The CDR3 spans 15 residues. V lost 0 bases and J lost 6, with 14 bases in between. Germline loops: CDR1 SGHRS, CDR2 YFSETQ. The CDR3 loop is CASSLVGGPADTQYF. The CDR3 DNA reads TGCGCCAGCAGCTTGGTGGGAGGCCCTGCGGATACGCAGTATTTT.

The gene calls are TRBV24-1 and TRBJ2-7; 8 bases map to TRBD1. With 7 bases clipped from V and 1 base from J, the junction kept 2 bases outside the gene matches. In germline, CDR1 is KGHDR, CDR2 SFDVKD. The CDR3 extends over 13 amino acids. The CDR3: CATRGQESYEQYF. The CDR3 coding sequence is TGTGCCACCAGGGGACAGGAATCCTACGAGCAGTACTTC.

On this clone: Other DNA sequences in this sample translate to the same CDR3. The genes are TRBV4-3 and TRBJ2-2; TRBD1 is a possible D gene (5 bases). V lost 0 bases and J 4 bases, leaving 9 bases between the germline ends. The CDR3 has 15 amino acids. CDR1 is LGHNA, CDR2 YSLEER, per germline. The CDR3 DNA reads TGCGCCAGCAGCCAAGACAGGGTGGCCACCGGGGAGCTGTTTTTT. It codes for CASSQDRVATGELFF.

The chain's CDR3 is CASSVGHTSNQPQHF. DNA of the CDR3: TGTGCCAGCAGCGTAGGACATACTAGCAATCAGCCCCAGCATTTT. The V call is TRBV9, the J call TRBJ1-5; no firm D call. V lost 0 bases and J lost 0, with 7 bases in between. The CDR3 contains 15 residues. CDR1 SGDLS and CDR2 YYNGEE come from the germline V gene. The variable domain in full, completed from reference TRBV9 and TRBJ1-5, reads DSGVTQTPKHLITATGQRVTLRCSPRSGDLSVYWYQQSLDQGLQFLIQYYNGEERAKGNILERFSAQQFPDLHSELNLSSLELGDSALYFCASSVGHTSNQPQHFGDGTRLSIL.

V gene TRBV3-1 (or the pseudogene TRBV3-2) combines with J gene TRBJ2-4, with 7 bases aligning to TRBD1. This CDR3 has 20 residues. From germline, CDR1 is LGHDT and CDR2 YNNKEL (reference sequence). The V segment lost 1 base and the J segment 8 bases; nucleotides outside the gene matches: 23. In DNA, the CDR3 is TGTGCCAGCAGCCAAGTCGGAGGAAAACAGGGGCTTCCCGGCCGGCACATTCAGTACTTC. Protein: CASSQVGGKQGLPGRHIQYF.

CDR3: CASSQDPFAETQYF. In DNA form, the CDR3 reads TGTGCCAGCAGCCAAGATCCCTTTGCGGAGACCCAGTACTTC. This rearrangement joins TRBV3-1 (or the pseudogene TRBV3-2) to TRBJ2-5, with no clear D. The CDR3 has 14 amino acids. V shed 0 bases and J shed 5 bases, with 10 bases lying between them. CDR1 and CDR2 (germline): LGHDT, YNNKEL (reference sequence).

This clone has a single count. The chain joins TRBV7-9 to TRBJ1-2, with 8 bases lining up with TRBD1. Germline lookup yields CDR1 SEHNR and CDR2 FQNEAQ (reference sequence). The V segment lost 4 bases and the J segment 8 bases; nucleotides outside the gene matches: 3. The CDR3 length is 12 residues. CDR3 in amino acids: CASSSPGGGYTF. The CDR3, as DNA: TGTGCCAGCAGCTCTCCAGGGGGCGGCTACACCTTC.

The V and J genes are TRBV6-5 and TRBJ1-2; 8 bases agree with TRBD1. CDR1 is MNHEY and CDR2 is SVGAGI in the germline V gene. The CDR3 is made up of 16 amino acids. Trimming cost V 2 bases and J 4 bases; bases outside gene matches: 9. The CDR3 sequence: CASSYRGQGGFYGYTF. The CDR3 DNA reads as TGTGCCAGCAGTTACCGAGGACAGGGAGGGTTCTATGGCTACACCTTC.

The CDR3 region has the DNA TGTGCCTCTGCCAGGGCTAGCGGGACCACAGATACGCAGTATTTT. Translated, it gives CASARASGTTDTQYF. The chain joins TRBV2 to TRBJ2-3, with 9 positions matching TRBD2. This CDR3 is 15 amino acids long. J was trimmed by 2 bases and V by 11 bases; bases with no gene match: 11. In germline, CDR1 is SNHLY, CDR2 FYNNEI.

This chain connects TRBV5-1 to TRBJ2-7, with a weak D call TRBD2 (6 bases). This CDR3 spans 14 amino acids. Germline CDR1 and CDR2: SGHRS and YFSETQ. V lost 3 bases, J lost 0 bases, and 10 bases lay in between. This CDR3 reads CASSSSGGSYEQYF. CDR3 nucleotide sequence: TGCGCCAGCAGCTCTTCCGGGGGCTCCTACGAGCAGTACTTC.

In nucleotides, the CDR3 is TGTGCCACCAGTGATTTTTCCTGGACTAGACGGGAGACCCAGTACTTC. It codes for CATSDFSWTRRETQYF. The gene calls are TRBV24-1 and TRBJ2-5, with 7 positions matching TRBD2. Germline V gives CDR1 KGHDR, CDR2 SFDVKD. The ends lost 1 base at V and 5 bases at J; junction bases unmatched: 9. The CDR3 extends over 16 amino acids.

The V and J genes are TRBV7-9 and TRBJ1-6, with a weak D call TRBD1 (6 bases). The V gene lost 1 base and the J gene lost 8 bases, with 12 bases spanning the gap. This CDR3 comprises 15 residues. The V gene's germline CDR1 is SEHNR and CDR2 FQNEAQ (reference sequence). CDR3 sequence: CASSLDVGADSPLHF. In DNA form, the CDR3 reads TGTGCCAGCAGCTTAGATGTGGGGGCGGATTCACCCCTCCACTTT.

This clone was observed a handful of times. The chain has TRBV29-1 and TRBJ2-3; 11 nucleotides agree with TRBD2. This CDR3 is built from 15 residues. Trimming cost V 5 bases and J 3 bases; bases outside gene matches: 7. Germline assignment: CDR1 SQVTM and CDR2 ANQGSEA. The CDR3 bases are TGCAGCGTTCTTGGGACTAGCGGAGGGACAGATACGCAGTATTTT. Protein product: CSVLGTSGGTDTQYF.

DNA of the CDR3: TGTGCCAGCATCCCCAGGGGGACGTACCAAGAGACCCAGTACTTC. Amino acid sequence: CASIPRGTYQETQYF. This chain joins TRBV2 and TRBJ2-5; TRBD1 agrees at 7 bases. Unmatched junction bases numbered 8, after V lost 7 bases and J lost 0 bases. The germline V gene has CDR1 SNHLY and CDR2 FYNNEI. This CDR3 is 15 amino acids long. The complete variable domain, with remaining parts taken from reference TRBV2 and TRBJ2-5, reads EPEVTQTPSHQVTQMGQEVILRCVPISNHLYFYWYRQILGQKVEFLVSFYNNEISEKSEIFDDQFSVERPDGSNFTLKIRSTKLEDSAMYFCASIPRGTYQETQYFGPGTRLLVL.

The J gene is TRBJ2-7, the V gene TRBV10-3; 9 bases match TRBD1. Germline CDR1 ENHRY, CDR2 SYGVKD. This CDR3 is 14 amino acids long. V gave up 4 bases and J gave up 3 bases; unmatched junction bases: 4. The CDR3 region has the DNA TGTGCCATCAGTGGGCCGGGACAGGGCTACGAGCAGTACTTC. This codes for CAISGPGQGYEQYF.

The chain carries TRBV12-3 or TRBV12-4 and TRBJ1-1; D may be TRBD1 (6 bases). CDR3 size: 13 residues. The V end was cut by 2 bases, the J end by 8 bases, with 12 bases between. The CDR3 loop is CASSLIQGTEAFF. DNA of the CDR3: TGTGCCAGCAGTTTAATCCAGGGGACAGAAGCTTTCTTT.